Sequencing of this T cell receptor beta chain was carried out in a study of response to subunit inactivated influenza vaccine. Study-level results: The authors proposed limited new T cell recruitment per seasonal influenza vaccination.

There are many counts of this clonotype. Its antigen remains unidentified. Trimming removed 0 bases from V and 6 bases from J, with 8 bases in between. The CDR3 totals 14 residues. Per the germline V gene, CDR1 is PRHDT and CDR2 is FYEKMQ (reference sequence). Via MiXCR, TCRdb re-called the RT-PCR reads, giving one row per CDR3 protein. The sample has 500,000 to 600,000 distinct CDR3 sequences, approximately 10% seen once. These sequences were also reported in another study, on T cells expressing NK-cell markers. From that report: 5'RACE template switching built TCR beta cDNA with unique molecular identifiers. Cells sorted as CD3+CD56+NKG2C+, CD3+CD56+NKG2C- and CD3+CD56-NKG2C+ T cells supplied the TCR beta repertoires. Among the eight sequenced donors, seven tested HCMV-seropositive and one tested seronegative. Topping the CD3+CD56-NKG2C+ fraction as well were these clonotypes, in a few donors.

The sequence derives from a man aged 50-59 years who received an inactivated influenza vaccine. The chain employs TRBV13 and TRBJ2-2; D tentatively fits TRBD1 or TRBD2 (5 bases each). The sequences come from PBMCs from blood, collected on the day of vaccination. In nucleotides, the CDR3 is TGTGCCAGCAGCTTAGGTGGGGACGCCGGGGAGCTGTTTTTT. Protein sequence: CASSLGGDAGELFF. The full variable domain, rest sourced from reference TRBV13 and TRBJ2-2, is AAGVIQSPRHLIKEKRETATLKCYPIPRHDTVYWYQQGPGQDPQFLISFYEKMQSDKGSIPDRFSAQQFSDYHSELNMSSLELGDSALYFCASSLGGDAGELFFGEGSRLTVL.